This TCR beta chain is from a study of cytotoxic CD8 clonotypes in ibrutinib-treated CLL. Study background: Researchers reported 11 relapsed/refractory and approximately 16 treatment-naive patients, fewer than 18 of them IGHV unmutated. Partial response occurred in approximately 25 patients and complete response in 2; at median about 72 months, about 14 remained remitted and around twelve progressed. Response sampling came at median roughly 11 months of treatment, ranging about 6 to 40 months.

The germline V gene has CDR1 SSHAT and CDR2 FNYEAQ (reference sequence). The CDR3 spans 12 residues. Trimming took 6 bases from V and 4 from J, leaving 9 bases between them. TCRdb's copy holds only in-frame clones and misses some; the assay was immunoSEQ multiplex PCR. The profile shows around 27,000 clones, 45% to 65% of them singletons. The V and J genes are TRBV7-7 and TRBJ1-2, with unresolved D. The input for sequencing was PBMCs, taken before ibrutinib treatment. The TCR was taken from a human donor with chronic lymphocytic leukemia. As DNA, the CDR3 is TGTGCCAGCAGGACGGATGGCTATGGCTACACCTTC. This codes for CASRTDGYGYTF. Full variable domain (outside the CDR3, taken from reference TRBV7-7 and TRBJ1-2): GAGVSQSPRYKVTKRGQDVTLRCDPISSHATLYWYQQALGQGPEFLTYFNYEAQPDKSGLPSDRFSAERPEGSISTLTIQRTEQRDSAMYRCASRTDGYGYTFGSGTRLTVV.